This TCR beta chain stems from a study of CD8+CD57+ T cells in acquired aplastic anemia. Germline V gives CDR1 LGHNT, CDR2 FRNRAP. The CDR3 is made up of 16 amino acids. Genomic DNA provided the template from which TCR beta VDJ and CDR3 profiles were obtained. MiXCR, run by TCRdb on the reads, gives a single entry per CDR3 protein. The sample lists about 190,000 distinct CDR3 sequences, around 65% occurring once. The sample comprised sorted CD4+, CD8+, or CD8+CD57+ T cells (not recorded which) from PBMCs. The source is a human donor with severe aplastic anemia or a healthy control (not recorded which). The V gene is TRBV12-5, the J gene TRBJ2-5; 11 nucleotides align to TRBD1. CDR3 sequence (DNA): TGTGCCAGCAGTTTGAGAAGGGGACAGGGGGAAGAGACCCAGTACTTC. Translation: CASSLRRGQGEETQYF.